What follows describes a single T cell receptor beta chain. Its antigen remains unknown. The source of the sample is a study of T-cell memory formation after mild COVID-19. On the study more broadly: The two donors had largely donor-specific TCR clusters. The study's findings and limits: Mainly CM and EM harbored the contracting CD4+ clones; mainly EMRA harbored the CD8+ ones. Clones shrinking from day 15 to 85 showed even CD4/CD8 mixes; later expanders tilted CD4+.

TCRdb analysed the 5' RACE reads with MiXCR anew, one entry per CDR3 protein. The sample holds around 370,000 distinct CDR3 sequences; around 21% are singletons and the top ten take about an eighth. The CDR3 loop spans 16 amino acids. CDR1 is SGHTA and CDR2 is FQGTGA in the germline V gene. The ends lost 9 bases at V and 1 base at J; junction bases unmatched: 9. The chain is built from TRBV7-3 and TRBJ2-3, with 11 positions matching TRBD2. This TCR was recovered from an adult woman who had mild COVID-19 (a few samples of this study predate the infection). Cell type and time point are not known. The sequencing sample was made of PBMCs or a T cell subset sorted from them (not recorded which). CDR3 residues: CASWSTSGVRTDTQYF. The CDR3 DNA reads TGTGCCAGTTGGTCGACTAGCGGGGTTCGCACAGATACGCAGTATTTT.